This T cell receptor (beta chain) was identified during a study of blood T cell repertoires in COVID-19. As for the study in general: Acute-phase and convalescent COVID-19 samples originated in the United States, Italy and Spain. PBMCs, B-cell-depleted T cells, or T cells were the source of the cDNA or gDNA that made up the material.

The V gene lost 0 bases and the J gene lost 0 bases, with 11 bases spanning the gap. This CDR3 has 16 amino acids. Germline-derived CDR1 and CDR2 are SGHRS and YFSETQ. In the original processing: Reference gene primer amplification yielded estimated nucleated cell counts. Sequenced by immunoSEQ multiplex PCR; TCRdb stores in-frame clones only, minus some. The V and J calls and the clone size are those of that table, but D and trimming were determined from the DNA. The table has 70,000 or so clones, roughly 89% seen once. Specimen: peripheral blood. The chain combines TRBV5-1 with TRBJ2-3, with D perhaps matching TRBD2 (6 bases). The sequence was collected from a man in his sixties with acute or convalescent COVID-19. CDR3 nucleotides: TGCGCCAGCAGCTTGGAGCCTAGCGCTAGCACAGATACGCAGTATTTT. It encodes CASSLEPSASTDTQYF. Supplemented by reference TRBV5-1 and TRBJ2-3, the full variable domain reads KAGVTQTPRYLIKTRGQQVTLSCSPISGHRSVSWYQQTPGQGLQFLFEYFSETQRNKGNFPGRFSGRQFSNSRSEMNVSTLELGDSALYLCASSLEPSASTDTQYFGPGTRLTVL.